These 28 T cell receptor beta chains came from one sample sequenced in a study of T cell repertoires in cytomegalovirus infection. TCRdb re-called the reads through MiXCR, storing one row per CDR3 protein. The sample lists roughly 570,000 distinct CDR3 sequences, under 45% occurring once. The antigens for these receptors are not known. The material was cultured PBMCs, obtained from culture after CMV antigen stimulation. All receptors derive from a human donor in good health (CMV status not recorded). Some clones in this sample may be carry-over from other donors' samples.

V is TRBV19 and J is TRBJ1-1, with D unclear. The germline V and J ends were trimmed by 10 bases and 0 bases, with 12 bases remaining between them. CDR1 LNHDA and CDR2 SQIVND come from the germline V gene (reference sequence). The CDR3 sequence is 13 residues long. The CDR3 protein is CATRSRMNTEAFF. CDR3 coding DNA: TGTGCCACCAGGAGCCGCATGAACACTGAAGCTTTCTTT.

The chain has TRBV18 and TRBJ2-5; tentative D call: TRBD2 (5 bases). This CDR3 is built from 15 residues. The V and J ends lost 3 bases and 5 bases respectively, with 16 bases between them. Germline CDR1 and CDR2: KGHSH and LQKENI. The DNA for the CDR3 is TGTGCCAGCTCACCCAATGGAGGAGGTCAGGAGACCCAGTACTTC. Amino acids: CASSPNGGGQETQYF.

This clonotype was counted only a few times. The rearrangement joins TRBV2 to TRBJ2-1; D remains unclear. Germline lookup yields CDR1 SNHLY and CDR2 FYNNEI. CDR3 length: 14 residues. Trimming cost V 2 bases and J 8 bases, with 13 bases left between them. CDR3 amino acids: CASSELRGIDEQFF. DNA of the CDR3: TGTGCCAGCAGTGAACTTCGAGGTATCGATGAGCAGTTCTTC.

The chain couples TRBV27 to TRBJ1-4, with 7 bases identical to TRBD1. Trimming removed 3 bases from V and 2 bases from J; junction bases left unmatched: 6. The CDR3 covers 16 residues. Germline V gene data show CDR1 as MNHEY and CDR2 as SMNVEV (reference sequence). The DNA for the CDR3 is TGTGCCAGCAGTTTCAAGGGGGCGCGGACTAATGAAAAACTGTTTTTT. It translates to CASSFKGARTNEKLFF.

This rearrangement joins TRBV10-2 to TRBJ2-7, with TRBD2 matching 7 bases. CDR1 is WSHSY, CDR2 SAAADI, per germline. J lost 6 bases, V lost 6 bases, and 17 bases had no gene match. The CDR3 spans 16 residues. The CDR3 reads CASRGVRGRKGREQYF. The CDR3 nucleotides read TGCGCCAGCAGGGGGGTTCGCGGGAGAAAAGGGCGCGAGCAGTACTTC.

The V and J genes are TRBV2 and TRBJ2-1; 7 bases agree with TRBD1. Per the germline V gene, CDR1 is SNHLY and CDR2 is FYNNEI. V shed 6 bases and J 8 bases; nucleotides not matched to a gene: 10. The CDR3 consists of 14 residues. The CDR3 region is CASSVQQGIDEQFF. DNA for the CDR3: TGTGCCAGCAGCGTCCAACAGGGGATCGATGAGCAGTTCTTC.

The rearrangement joins TRBV20-1 to TRBJ2-1; D is undetermined. The V gene lost 3 bases and the J gene lost 1 base, with 10 bases spanning the gap. This CDR3 is built from 14 residues. Per the germline V gene, CDR1 is DFQATT and CDR2 is SNEGSKA (reference sequence). CDR3 sequence (DNA): TGCAGTGCTAGGAGAGGTTTATCCTACAATGAGCAGTTCTTC. Its protein product is CSARRGLSYNEQFF.

This rearrangement joins TRBV6-1 to TRBJ1-1; 9 nucleotides match TRBD1. The CDR3 spans 15 residues. Germline lookup yields CDR1 MNHNS and CDR2 SASEGT. V shed 5 bases, J shed 0 bases, and the junction held 4 bases outside the gene matches. Here the CDR3 reads CASSRTGGMNTEAFF. The CDR3 DNA reads TGTGCCAGCAGTCGAACAGGGGGCATGAACACTGAAGCTTTCTTT.

This clonotype was observed many times. CDR3 sequence (DNA): TGTGCCAGCAGCTTAGATTCGGCTAGCGGGGGGCAAGAGACCCAGTACTTC. The encoded protein is CASSLDSASGGQETQYF. The rearrangement joins TRBV7-2 to TRBJ2-5, with TRBD2 matching over 11 bases. This CDR3 is built from 17 residues. Losses at the gene ends were 1 base for V and 2 bases for J; bases not matched to a gene: 6. CDR1 is SGHTA, CDR2 FQGNSA, per germline.

This chain connects TRBV6-6 to TRBJ2-2, with D maybe TRBD2 (5 bases). V was pared by 2 bases and J by 0 bases, with 13 bases between. Looked up from germline, CDR1 is MNHNY and CDR2 is SVGAGI (reference sequence). The CDR3 contains 17 residues. The CDR3 coding sequence is TGTGCCAGCAGTTACAGCTGGGGAGTCCCGAACACCGGGGAGCTGTTTTTT. Translation gives CASSYSWGVPNTGELFF.

The chain has TRBV6-5 and TRBJ1-1, with D maybe TRBD1 (5 bases). Germline loops: CDR1 MNHEY, CDR2 SVGAGI. The germline V and J ends were trimmed by 2 bases and 4 bases, with 11 bases remaining between them. This CDR3 contains 14 residues. CDR3 sequence: CASSYDSSGTEAFF. CDR3 nucleotides: TGTGCCAGCAGTTACGACAGTTCGGGCACTGAAGCTTTCTTT.

V gene TRBV2 combines with J gene TRBJ2-5; 10 nucleotides align to TRBD2. The V segment lost 6 bases and the J segment 1 base; nucleotides outside the gene matches: 2. The CDR3 length is 14 residues. Looked up from germline, CDR1 is SNHLY and CDR2 is FYNNEI. The CDR3 nucleotides are TGTGCCAGCAGGAGGACTAGCGGCCAAGAGACCCAGTACTTC. Its protein is CASRRTSGQETQYF.

The chain carries TRBV7-8 and TRBJ2-1, with TRBD2 matching over 9 bases. The CDR3 is 16 residues long. The germline gives CDR1 SGHVS, CDR2 FQNEAQ. Germline trimming cut 4 bases from V and 10 bases from J; bases unmatched to any gene: 14. DNA of the CDR3: TGTGCCAGCAGCTCTTACGGGACTAGCAATAGTCAGGAGCAGTTCTTC. This sequence encodes CASSSYGTSNSQEQFF.

This clonotype has just a few counts. The chain has TRBV7-2 and TRBJ2-7; a weak D match, TRBD2 (5 bases). Trimming shortened V by 1 base and J by 4 bases, and 11 bases separated the two germline ends. The CDR3 has 14 residues. Germline CDR1 and CDR2: SGHTA and FQGNSA. This CDR3 is CASSLEGSVYEQYF. CDR3 nucleotide sequence: TGTGCCAGCAGCTTAGAGGGTAGCGTGTACGAGCAGTACTTC.

As for this clonotype: At one end, the junction sequence differs from germline, possibly due to a read error. This chain connects TRBV3-1 to TRBJ2-5; a weak D match, TRBD2 (5 bases). The CDR3 runs 15 residues. From germline, CDR1 is LGHDT and CDR2 YNNKEL (reference sequence). The CDR3 DNA follows: TGTGCCAGCAGGCCCCTCTCGGCTCCTGGCGGGTCCTCTCGCTTC. The encoded protein is CASRPLSAPGGSSRF.

This clonotype was picked up a small number of times. The J gene is TRBJ2-7, the V gene TRBV7-2, with a possible D match to TRBD2 (6 bases). The CDR3 has 16 amino acids. The germline gives CDR1 SGHTA, CDR2 FQGNSA. V was pared by 2 bases and J by 8 bases, with 22 bases between. CDR3 residues: CASSLWRLDGGRKQYF. CDR3 nucleotide sequence: TGTGCCAGCAGCTTATGGAGACTAGATGGAGGTAGGAAGCAGTACTTC.

In DNA, the CDR3 is TGTGCCAGCAGCTTAACGGACAGGCGGAATCATGGCTACACCTTC. Amino acids: CASSLTDRRNHGYTF. The chain employs TRBV5-6 and TRBJ1-2; 7 bases agree with TRBD1. V gave up 2 bases and J gave up 6 bases; unmatched junction bases: 10. The CDR3 length is 15 residues. Germline CDR1 is SGHDT and CDR2 is YYEEEE. Supplemented by reference TRBV5-6 and TRBJ1-2, the full variable domain reads DAGVTQSPTHLIKTRGQQVTLRCSPKSGHDTVSWYQQALGQGPQFIFQYYEEEERQRGNFPDRFSGHQFPNYSSELNVNALLLGDSALYLCASSLTDRRNHGYTFGSGTRLTVV.

The chain is built from TRBV20-1 and TRBJ2-7; D may be TRBD2 (6 bases). CDR1 is DFQATT and CDR2 is SNEGSKA in the germline V gene (reference sequence). The V gene lost 6 bases and the J gene lost 3 bases, with 15 bases spanning the gap. The CDR3 runs to 13 residues. The DNA for the CDR3 is TGCAGTGCGGGAGGTCTGACGAACTACGAGCAGTACTTC. Translation: CSAGGLTNYEQYF.

The J gene is TRBJ2-5, the V gene TRBV12-3 or TRBV12-4, with 9 bases that match TRBD1. The CDR3 totals 14 residues. J gave up 5 bases and V 6 bases, and 7 bases lay outside the gene matches. CDR3 amino acids: CASSKTGGRETQYF. The CDR3 DNA sequence: TGTGCCAGCAGCAAAACAGGGGGCAGGGAGACCCAGTACTTC.

The V and J genes are TRBV5-1 and TRBJ1-2; D might be TRBD1 (5 bases). CDR3 length equals 14 residues. Trimming removed 7 bases at V and 4 bases at J, with 17 bases between. Germline CDR1 SGHRS, CDR2 YFSETQ. CDR3 sequence (DNA): TGCGCCAGCTCCTACGGGACGGACGGCTATGGCTACACCTTC. Its translation: CASSYGTDGYGYTF. Full variable domain (missing parts from reference TRBV5-1 and TRBJ1-2): KAGVTQTPRYLIKTRGQQVTLSCSPISGHRSVSWYQQTPGQGLQFLFEYFSETQRNKGNFPGRFSGRQFSNSRSEMNVSTLELGDSALYLCASSYGTDGYGYTFGSGTRLTVV.

The chain couples TRBV20-1 to TRBJ2-7, with TRBD1 matching over 8 bases. V lost 0 bases to trimming and J lost 2 bases; unmatched junction nucleotides: 9. Germline V CDR1 and CDR2: DFQATT, SNEGSKA (reference sequence). The CDR3 is 16 residues long. DNA for the CDR3: TGCAGTGCTAGAGATATAGGGACAGGCGCCACCTACGAGCAGTACTTC. Translating it yields CSARDIGTGATYEQYF.

This rearrangement joins TRBV7-2 to TRBJ2-1, with 9 bases identical to TRBD2. Germline CDR1 reads SGHTA; CDR2 reads FQGNSA. The CDR3 consists of 19 residues. Trimming removed 1 base from V and 4 bases from J; junction bases left unmatched: 14. CDR3 nucleotide sequence: TGTGCCAGCAGCTTAGTCGGGACTAGCCTTTTAGGCACGTACAATGAGCAGTTCTTC. Protein: CASSLVGTSLLGTYNEQFF.

There are a few counts of this clonotype. This chain links TRBV7-9 with TRBJ1-2; no definite D call. Germline CDR1 and CDR2: SEHNR and FQNEAQ (reference sequence). There are 14 residues in the CDR3. The V gene lost 2 bases and the J gene lost 4 bases, with 11 bases spanning the gap. The CDR3 sequence: CASSLRHESYGYTF. The CDR3, as DNA: TGTGCCAGCAGCTTAAGGCACGAGAGCTATGGCTACACCTTC.

This clonotype was recorded a few times. The chain uses TRBV7-9 and TRBJ2-1; possibly TRBD1 or TRBD2 for D (5 bases each). The CDR3 is made up of 15 amino acids. Germline assignment: CDR1 SEHNR and CDR2 FQNEAQ (reference sequence). V was shortened by 1 base and J by 2 bases, with 9 bases between the two germline ends. The CDR3 protein is CASSLEGTTYNEQFF. Written as DNA, the CDR3 is TGTGCCAGCAGCTTAGAAGGGACCACCTACAATGAGCAGTTCTTC.

This sequence joins TRBV6-1 and TRBJ1-3; TRBD1 aligns across 7 bases. The junction had 7 bases not matched to a gene; V was cut back by 5 bases and J by 3 bases. Germline V CDR1 and CDR2: MNHNS, SASEGT. The CDR3 totals 15 residues. CDR3 coding DNA: TGTGCCAGCAGTCCGAGGACAGGTTATGGAAACACCATATATTTT. The encoded protein is CASSPRTGYGNTIYF.

The V gene is TRBV7-2, the J gene TRBJ1-3; TRBD1 agrees at 9 bases. Germline V CDR1 and CDR2: SGHTA, FQGNSA. The CDR3 consists of 16 residues. With V trimmed by 4 bases and J by 8 bases, 12 bases remained unmatched. The CDR3 nucleotides read TGTGCCAGCAGCTACGCCGGGACAGGGCTCGGGGACACCATATATTTT. Protein: CASSYAGTGLGDTIYF.

This rearrangement joins TRBV7-9 to TRBJ2-1; 8 bases are a match to TRBD1. The CDR3 loop spans 14 amino acids. The V and J ends lost 5 bases and 15 bases, in that order; junction bases with no gene match: 15. The germline V gene encodes CDR1 SEHNR and CDR2 FQNEAQ (reference sequence). CDR3 coding DNA: TGTGCCAGCAGCGCCCGACAGGGGCCCTCGGGGCGGTTCTTC. Amino acids: CASSARQGPSGRFF.

The chain links TRBV14 to TRBJ2-5, with 7 positions matching TRBD2. Germline values: CDR1 SGHDN, CDR2 FVKESK. This CDR3 spans 16 amino acids. V shed 4 bases, J shed 5 bases, and the junction held 13 bases outside the gene matches. The CDR3 loop is CASSLSLPGREETQYF. The CDR3 bases are TGTGCCAGCAGCCTATCTCTGCCAGGGCGGGAGGAGACCCAGTACTTC. Together with reference TRBV14 and TRBJ2-5, the CDR3 gives the full variable domain: EAGVTQFPSHSVIEKGQTVTLRCDPISGHDNLYWYRRVMGKEIKFLLHFVKESKQDESGMPNNRFLAERTGGTYSTLKVQPAELEDSGVYFCASSLSLPGREETQYFGPGTRLLVL.